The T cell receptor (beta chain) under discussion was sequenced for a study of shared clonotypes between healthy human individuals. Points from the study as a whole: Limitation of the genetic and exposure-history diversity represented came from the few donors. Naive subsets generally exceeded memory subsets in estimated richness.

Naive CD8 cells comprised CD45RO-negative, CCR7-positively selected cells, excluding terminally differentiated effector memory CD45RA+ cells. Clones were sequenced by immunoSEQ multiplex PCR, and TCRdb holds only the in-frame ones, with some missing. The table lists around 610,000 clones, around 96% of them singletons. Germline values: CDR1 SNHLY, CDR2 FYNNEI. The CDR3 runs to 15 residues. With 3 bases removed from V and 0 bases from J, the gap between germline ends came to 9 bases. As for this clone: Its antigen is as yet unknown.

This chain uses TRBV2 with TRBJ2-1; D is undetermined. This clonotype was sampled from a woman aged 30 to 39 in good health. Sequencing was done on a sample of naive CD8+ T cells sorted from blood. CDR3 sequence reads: CASSDDTSSYNEQFF. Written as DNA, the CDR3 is TGTGCCAGCAGTGATGATACCAGCTCCTACAATGAGCAGTTCTTC.